This T cell receptor beta chain derives from a study of brain T cells in children with intractable seizures. Notes on the study in general: Viral specificity was inferred only from CDR3 similarity; HCMV serostatus was unknown. Pre-surgery blood may have been undersampled, hiding some clones.

TCRdb keeps only in-frame clones here, not all; method: immunoSEQ multiplex PCR. In the table there are 80,000 or so clones, roughly 91% of which are singletons. A note on this clone: The antigen is unknown.

Surgery cases with the highest brain T cell transcript signatures were chosen for sequencing. Pre-surgery treatment included at least one anti-epileptic drug. The TCR comes from a boy in the first two years of life with tuberous sclerosis and intractable seizures. The material was peripheral blood, obtained at surgery.

In DNA form, the CDR3 reads TGTGCCAGCAGTGGAACCCCTTCCTACGAGCAGTACTTC. Its protein is CASSGTPSYEQYF. The gene calls are TRBV2 and TRBJ2-7; the D is unclear. This CDR3 is built from 13 residues. Between the trimmed V and J ends, which lost 4 bases and 1 base, there was a span of 8 bases. The germline V gene has CDR1 SNHLY and CDR2 FYNNEI.